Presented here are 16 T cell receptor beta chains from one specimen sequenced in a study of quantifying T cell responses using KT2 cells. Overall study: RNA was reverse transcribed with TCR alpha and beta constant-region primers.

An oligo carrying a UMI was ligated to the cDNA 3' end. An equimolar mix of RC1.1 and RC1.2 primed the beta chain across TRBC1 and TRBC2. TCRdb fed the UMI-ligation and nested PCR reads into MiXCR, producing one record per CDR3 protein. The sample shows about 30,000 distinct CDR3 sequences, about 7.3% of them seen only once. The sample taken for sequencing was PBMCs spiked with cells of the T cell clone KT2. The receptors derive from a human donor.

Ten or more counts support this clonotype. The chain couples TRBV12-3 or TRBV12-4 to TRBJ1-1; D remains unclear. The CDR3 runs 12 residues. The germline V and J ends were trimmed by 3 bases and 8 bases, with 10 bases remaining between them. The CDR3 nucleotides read TGTGCCAGCAGTTTCGGCACAGCCGAAGCTTTCTTT. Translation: CASSFGTAEAFF.

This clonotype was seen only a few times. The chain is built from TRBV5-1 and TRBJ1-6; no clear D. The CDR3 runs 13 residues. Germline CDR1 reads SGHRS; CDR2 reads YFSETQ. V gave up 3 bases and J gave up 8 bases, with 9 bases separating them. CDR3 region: CASSYTKDSPLHF. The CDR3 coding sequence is TGCGCCAGCAGCTACACTAAGGATTCACCCCTCCACTTT. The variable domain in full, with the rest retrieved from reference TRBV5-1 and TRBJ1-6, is KAGVTQTPRYLIKTRGQQVTLSCSPISGHRSVSWYQQTPGQGLQFLFEYFSETQRNKGNFPGRFSGRQFSNSRSEMNVSTLELGDSALYLCASSYTKDSPLHFGNGTRLTVT.

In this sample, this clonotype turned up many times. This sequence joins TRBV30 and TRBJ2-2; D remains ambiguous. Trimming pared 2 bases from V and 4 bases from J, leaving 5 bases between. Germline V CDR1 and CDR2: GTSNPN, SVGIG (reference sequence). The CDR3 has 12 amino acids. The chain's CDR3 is CAWSRVTGELFF. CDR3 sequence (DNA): TGTGCCTGGAGTAGGGTCACCGGGGAGCTGTTTTTT.

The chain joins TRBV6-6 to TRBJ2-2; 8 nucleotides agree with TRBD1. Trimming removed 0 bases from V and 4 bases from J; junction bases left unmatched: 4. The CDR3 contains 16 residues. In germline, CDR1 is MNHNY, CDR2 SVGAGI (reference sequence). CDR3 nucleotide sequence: TGTGCCAGCAGTTACTCTTACAGGGGGGTCACCGGGGAGCTGTTTTTT. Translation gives CASSYSYRGVTGELFF.

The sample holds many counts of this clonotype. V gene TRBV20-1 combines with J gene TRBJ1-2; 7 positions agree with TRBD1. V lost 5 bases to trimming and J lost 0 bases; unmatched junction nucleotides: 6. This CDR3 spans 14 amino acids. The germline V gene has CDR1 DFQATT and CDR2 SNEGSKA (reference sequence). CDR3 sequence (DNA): TGCAGTGCTTCTTCACAGGGGTCTAACTATGGCTACACCTTC. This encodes CSASSQGSNYGYTF.

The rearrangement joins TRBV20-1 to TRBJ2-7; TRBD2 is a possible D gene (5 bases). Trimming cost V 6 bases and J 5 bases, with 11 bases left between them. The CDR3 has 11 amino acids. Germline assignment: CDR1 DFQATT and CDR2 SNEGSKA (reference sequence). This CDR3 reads CSAKRVHEQYF. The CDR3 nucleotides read TGCAGTGCGAAGAGGGTTCACGAGCAGTACTTC.

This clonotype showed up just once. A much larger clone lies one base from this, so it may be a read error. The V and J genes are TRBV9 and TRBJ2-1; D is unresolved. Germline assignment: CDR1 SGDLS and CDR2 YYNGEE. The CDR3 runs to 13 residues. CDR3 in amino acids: CANSPAPYNEQFF. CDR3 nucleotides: TGTGCCAACAGCCCAGCCCCCTACAATGAGCAGTTCTTC.

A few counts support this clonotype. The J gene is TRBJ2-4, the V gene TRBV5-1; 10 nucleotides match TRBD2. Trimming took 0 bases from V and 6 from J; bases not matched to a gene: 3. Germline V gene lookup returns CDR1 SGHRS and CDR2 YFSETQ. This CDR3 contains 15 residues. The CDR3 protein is CASSLERGGLNIQYF. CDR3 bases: TGCGCCAGCAGCTTGGAGCGGGGGGGATTAAACATTCAGTACTTC.

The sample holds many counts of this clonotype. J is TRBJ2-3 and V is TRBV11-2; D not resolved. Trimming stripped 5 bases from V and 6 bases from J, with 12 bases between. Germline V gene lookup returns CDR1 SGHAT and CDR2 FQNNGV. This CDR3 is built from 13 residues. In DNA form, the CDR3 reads TGTGCCAGCAGCCCCCCTCGTGCTGATACGCAGTATTTT. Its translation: CASSPPRADTQYF.

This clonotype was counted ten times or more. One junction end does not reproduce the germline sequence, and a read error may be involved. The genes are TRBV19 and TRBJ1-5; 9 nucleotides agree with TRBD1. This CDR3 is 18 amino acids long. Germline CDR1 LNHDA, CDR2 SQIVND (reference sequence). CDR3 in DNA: TGTGCCAGTAGTTTAGAAGGATTACAGGGGGCTAGCAATCAGCCCCAGCATTTT. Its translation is CASSLEGLQGASNQPQHF.

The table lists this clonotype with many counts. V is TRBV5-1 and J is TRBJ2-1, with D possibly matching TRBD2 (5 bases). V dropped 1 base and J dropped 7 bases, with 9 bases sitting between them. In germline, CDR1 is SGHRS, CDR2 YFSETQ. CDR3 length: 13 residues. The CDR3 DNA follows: TGCGCCAGCAGCTTGTCGGGGTTTAATGAGCAGTTCTTC. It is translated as CASSLSGFNEQFF.

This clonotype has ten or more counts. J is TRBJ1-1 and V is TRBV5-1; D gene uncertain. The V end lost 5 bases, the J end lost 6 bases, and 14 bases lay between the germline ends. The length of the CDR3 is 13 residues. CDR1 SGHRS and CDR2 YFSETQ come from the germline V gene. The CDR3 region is CASSVFDSSEAFF. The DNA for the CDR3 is TGCGCCAGCAGTGTGTTTGATTCCTCTGAAGCTTTCTTT.

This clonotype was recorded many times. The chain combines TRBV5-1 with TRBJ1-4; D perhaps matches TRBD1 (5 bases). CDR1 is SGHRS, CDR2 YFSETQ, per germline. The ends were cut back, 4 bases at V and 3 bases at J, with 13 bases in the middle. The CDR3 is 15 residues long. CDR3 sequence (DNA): TGCGCCAGCAGCATATCAGGGAGTGCTAATGAAAAACTGTTTTTT. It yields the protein CASSISGSANEKLFF.

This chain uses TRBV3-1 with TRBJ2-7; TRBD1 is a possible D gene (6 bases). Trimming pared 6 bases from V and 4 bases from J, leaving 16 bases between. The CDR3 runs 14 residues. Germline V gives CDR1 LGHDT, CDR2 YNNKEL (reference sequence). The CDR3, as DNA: TGTGCCAGCAGTTGGTTGGGGGCCGCTTACGAGCAGTACTTC. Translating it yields CASSWLGAAYEQYF.

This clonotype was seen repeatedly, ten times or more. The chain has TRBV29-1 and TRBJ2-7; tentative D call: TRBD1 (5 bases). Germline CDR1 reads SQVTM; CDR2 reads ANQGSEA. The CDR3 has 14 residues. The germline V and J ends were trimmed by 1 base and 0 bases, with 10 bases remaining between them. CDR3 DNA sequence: TGCAGCGTTGAAGGAGACAGAGGCTCCTACGAGCAGTACTTC. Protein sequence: CSVEGDRGSYEQYF.

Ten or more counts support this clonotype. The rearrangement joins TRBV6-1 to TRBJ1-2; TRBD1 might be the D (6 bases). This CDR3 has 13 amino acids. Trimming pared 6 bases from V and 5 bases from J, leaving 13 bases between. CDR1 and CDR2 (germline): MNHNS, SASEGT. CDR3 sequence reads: CASRRTEDYGYTF. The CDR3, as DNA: TGTGCCAGCAGACGGACAGAAGATTATGGCTACACCTTC.